These 21 T cell receptor beta chains were sequenced from one sample in a study of blood T cell repertoires in COVID-19. This table comes from immunoSEQ multiplex PCR, and its TCRdb copy is limited to in-frame clones, with some not included. The table has 150,000 to 200,000 clones, about 90% seen once. Sequences were obtained from PBMCs or T cells enriched from blood (not recorded which). Receptors originate from a human donor with acute COVID-19. The donor label of this sample is uncertain.

The CDR3 DNA is TGTGCCAGCAGCGTAGGGTCCGGGGGGAAGAACACTGAAGCTTTCTTT. Residues: CASSVGSGGKNTEAFF. The chain recombines TRBV9 with TRBJ1-1; the D gene is possibly TRBD1 (5 bases). The length of the CDR3 is 16 residues. V was cut by 0 bases and J by 1 base, with 13 bases left in between. Per germline, CDR1 SGDLS and CDR2 YYNGEE.

This rearrangement joins TRBV7-9 to TRBJ1-5; tentatively, D is TRBD1 (6 bases). V was clipped by 1 base and J by 7 bases, with 17 bases between them. This CDR3 comprises 16 residues. CDR1 is SEHNR, CDR2 FQNEAQ, per germline (reference sequence). CDR3 amino acids: CASSLGELEGGQPQHF. The CDR3 DNA follows: TGTGCCAGCAGCTTAGGGGAACTTGAGGGGGGGCAGCCCCAGCATTTT.

This chain connects TRBV10-2 to TRBJ1-2; tentatively, D is TRBD1 (5 bases). Germline V gene data show CDR1 as WSHSY and CDR2 as SAAADI. This CDR3 comprises 14 residues. V dropped 6 bases and J dropped 3 bases, with 14 bases sitting between them. This CDR3 reads CASRNGWGDYGYTF. CDR3 sequence (DNA): TGCGCCAGCAGGAACGGGTGGGGGGACTATGGCTACACCTTC.

The rearrangement uses TRBV6-6 and TRBJ1-1, with D possibly TRBD1 on 6 matching bases. The CDR3 length is 13 residues. Trimming took 5 bases from V and 5 from J, leaving 12 bases between them. Germline lookup yields CDR1 MNHNY and CDR2 SVGAGI (reference sequence). The CDR3 DNA is TGTGCCAGCAGTCTACAGGGAACAACTGAAGCTTTCTTT. Protein product: CASSLQGTTEAFF.

The chain combines TRBV29-1 with TRBJ2-7; D may be TRBD2 (7 bases). Trimming removed 4 bases from V and 6 bases from J, with 22 bases in between. The CDR3 runs to 15 residues. The germline gives CDR1 SQVTM, CDR2 ANQGSEA. The CDR3 reads CSVGTFIGGGGEQYF. In DNA, the CDR3 is TGCAGCGTTGGAACTTTCATAGGGGGGGGTGGCGAGCAGTACTTC.

A remark on this clone: The same CDR3 also results from other DNA sequences found in this sample. The chain carries TRBV12-3 or TRBV12-4 and TRBJ2-7; 7 bases map to TRBD2. This CDR3 contains 13 residues. After removal of 1 base from V and 4 bases from J, the junction contained 1 base not matched to a gene. Here the CDR3 DNA reads TGTGCCAGCAGTTTAGGGGGGGGTTACGAGCAGTACTTC. Protein product: CASSLGGGYEQYF.

This clone was found once. J is TRBJ2-1 and V is TRBV7-9, with 8 bases fitting TRBD2. CDR1 is SEHNR, CDR2 FQNEAQ, per germline (reference sequence). V lost 6 bases and J lost 9; bases outside the gene matches: 7. The CDR3 has 13 residues. The chain's CDR3 is CASSKLAGTEQFF. The DNA of the CDR3 is TGTGCCAGCAGTAAATTAGCGGGAACTGAGCAGTTCTTC.

The rearrangement joins TRBV7-2 to TRBJ1-1; D is perhaps TRBD1 (6 bases). CDR1 is SGHTA, CDR2 FQGNSA, per germline. V lost 2 bases and J 5 bases, leaving 9 bases between the germline ends. This CDR3 region has 13 residues. The CDR3, as DNA: TGTGCCAGCAGCTTAAGGCAGGGGACTGAAGCTTTCTTT. Its protein product is CASSLRQGTEAFF. Together with reference TRBV7-2 and TRBJ1-1, the CDR3 gives the full variable domain: GAGVSQSPSNKVTEKGKDVELRCDPISGHTALYWYRQSLGQGLEFLIYFQGNSAPDKSGLPSDRFSAERTGGSVSTLTIQRTQQEDSAVYLCASSLRQGTEAFFGQGTRLTVV.

The V call is TRBV14, the J call TRBJ2-7; TRBD1 agrees at 7 bases. The CDR3 is 14 residues long. V dropped 4 bases and J dropped 4; count of bases not matched to a gene: 7. The germline gives CDR1 SGHDN, CDR2 FVKESK. DNA for the CDR3: TGTGCCAGCAGCCCGACAGGGTTCGGGTACGAGCAGTACTTC. Its protein product is CASSPTGFGYEQYF. Full variable domain (missing parts from reference TRBV14 and TRBJ2-7): EAGVTQFPSHSVIEKGQTVTLRCDPISGHDNLYWYRRVMGKEIKFLLHFVKESKQDESGMPNNRFLAERTGGTYSTLKVQPAELEDSGVYFCASSPTGFGYEQYFGPGTRLTVT.

The chain employs TRBV10-3 and TRBJ2-3, with 11 bases fitting TRBD2. V trimming: 2 bases; J trimming: 3 bases; junction bases outside the gene matches: 7. The length of the CDR3 is 17 residues. Germline V gene data show CDR1 as ENHRY and CDR2 as SYGVKD. The CDR3 spells CAISEPSASGGTDTQYF. CDR3 DNA: TGTGCCATCAGTGAGCCTTCCGCTAGCGGGGGGACAGATACGCAGTATTTT.

The chain recombines TRBV18 with TRBJ1-1, with 10 bases aligning to TRBD1. Germline V gives CDR1 KGHSH, CDR2 LQKENI. The J segment lost 7 bases and the V segment lost 4 bases, leaving 6 bases of the junction unmatched. This CDR3 is 14 amino acids long. The DNA for the CDR3 is TGTGCCAGCTCACTTAAGACAGGGGGCGTTGAAGCTTTCTTT. It yields the protein CASSLKTGGVEAFF. Full variable domain (outside the CDR3, taken from reference TRBV18 and TRBJ1-1): NAGVMQNPRHLVRRRGQEARLRCSPMKGHSHVYWYRQLPEEGLKFMVYLQKENIIDESGMPKERFSAEFPKEGPSILRIQQVVRGDSAAYFCASSLKTGGVEAFFGQGTRLTVV.

This clone is a singleton in its sample. The chain is built from TRBV5-1 and TRBJ2-2; D is possibly TRBD2 (6 bases). CDR1 SGHRS and CDR2 YFSETQ come from the germline V gene. The V end lost 4 bases, the J end lost 0 bases, and 19 bases lay between the germline ends. This CDR3 is built from 18 residues. The CDR3 region has the DNA TGCGCCAGCAGCCGGACGGGGGTGGGCGCCCCGAACACCGGGGAGCTGTTTTTT. Protein product: CASSRTGVGAPNTGELFF. The full variable domain, rest sourced from reference TRBV5-1 and TRBJ2-2, is KAGVTQTPRYLIKTRGQQVTLSCSPISGHRSVSWYQQTPGQGLQFLFEYFSETQRNKGNFPGRFSGRQFSNSRSEMNVSTLELGDSALYLCASSRTGVGAPNTGELFFGEGSRLTVL.

V gene TRBV4-1 combines with J gene TRBJ2-2; D ambiguous. Germline-derived CDR1 and CDR2 are MGHRA and YSYEKL. Trimming removed 1 base at V and 7 bases at J, with 13 bases between. This CDR3 contains 15 residues. In DNA, the CDR3 is TGCGCCAGCAGCCAAGGGCGGTTTTTAGGCGGGGAGCTGTTTTTT. Protein: CASSQGRFLGGELFF.

The J gene is TRBJ1-5, the V gene TRBV30; 8 nucleotides align to TRBD1. The ends lost 2 bases at V and 4 bases at J; junction bases unmatched: 1. Germline lookup yields CDR1 GTSNPN and CDR2 SVGIG (reference sequence). CDR3 size: 13 residues. CDR3 nucleotide sequence: TGTGCCTGGAGTAGACAGGGGAATCAGCCCCAGCATTTT. Its protein product is CAWSRQGNQPQHF. The full variable domain, in which reference TRBV30 and TRBJ1-5 provide the parts outside the CDR3, is SQTIHQWPATLVQPVGSPLSLECTVEGTSNPNLYWYRQAAGRGLQLLFYSVGIGQISSEVPQNLSASRPQDRQFILSSKKLLLSDSGFYLCAWSRQGNQPQHFGDGTRLSIL.

The V gene is TRBV2, the J gene TRBJ2-2, with 12 bases identical to TRBD1. Germline values: CDR1 SNHLY, CDR2 FYNNEI. The J segment lost 6 bases and the V segment lost 6 bases, leaving 14 bases of the junction unmatched. This CDR3 is 18 amino acids long. CDR3 bases: TGTGCCAGCAGCTATACTCAACCGGGACAGGGGGCTTCCGGGGAGCTGTTTTTT. It translates to CASSYTQPGQGASGELFF.

The V call is TRBV3-1 (or the pseudogene TRBV3-2), the J call TRBJ2-2; D not resolved. The CDR3 is made up of 11 amino acids. From germline, CDR1 is LGHDT and CDR2 YNNKEL (reference sequence). Between the trimmed V and J ends, which lost 3 bases and 7 bases, there was a span of 3 bases. The CDR3, as DNA: TGTGCCAGCAGCCACAGCGGGGAGCTGTTTTTT. Protein: CASSHSGELFF.

The table lists this clone with a count of one. The chain employs TRBV15 and TRBJ2-1; TRBD2 might be the D (6 bases). V was trimmed by 0 bases and J by 10 bases, leaving 13 bases between them. From germline, CDR1 is LNHNV and CDR2 YYDKDF (reference sequence). This CDR3 contains 14 residues. The CDR3 here is CATSRDRIGGEQFF. The CDR3 coding sequence is TGTGCCACCAGCAGAGACCGCATAGGAGGGGAGCAGTTCTTC.

The rearrangement links TRBV11-2 to TRBJ1-3, with a tentative D call TRBD1 (6 bases). With 4 bases removed from V and 0 bases from J, the gap between germline ends came to 13 bases. CDR3 length: 16 amino acids. CDR1 and CDR2 from the germline V gene are SGHAT and FQNNGV. CDR3: CASSSTGPSSGNTIYF. CDR3 nucleotides: TGTGCCAGCAGCTCGACAGGACCCTCCTCTGGAAACACCATATATTTT.

This clone was recorded a few times. This chain uses TRBV19 with TRBJ2-2, with a possible D match to TRBD2 (6 bases). The CDR3 has 14 amino acids. V was pared by 7 bases and J by 4 bases, with 13 bases between. Per the germline V gene, CDR1 is LNHDA and CDR2 is SQIVND (reference sequence). The CDR3 loop is CASTLTGGTGELFF. CDR3 bases: TGTGCCAGTACCTTAACCGGGGGCACCGGGGAGCTGTTTTTT.

The rearrangement joins TRBV3-1 (or the pseudogene TRBV3-2) to TRBJ2-5; 8 bases agree with TRBD2. The length of the CDR3 is 15 residues. The V and J ends lost 5 bases and 4 bases, in that order; junction bases with no gene match: 9. Germline CDR1 and CDR2: LGHDT and YNNKEL (reference sequence). As DNA, the CDR3 is TGTGCCAGCAGCGAGGACGGGGGGGCCTCAGAGACCCAGTACTTC. This codes for CASSEDGGASETQYF.

This chain connects TRBV24-1 to TRBJ2-1, with TRBD2 identical over 10 bases. There are 16 residues in the CDR3. J gave up 1 base and V 3 bases, and 2 bases lay outside the gene matches. The germline CDR1 and CDR2 sequences are KGHDR and SFDVKD. This CDR3 reads CATSDLAGASYNEQFF. The CDR3 nucleotides read TGTGCCACCAGTGATCTAGCGGGGGCTTCCTACAATGAGCAGTTCTTC.